This record covers a single T cell receptor beta chain. The antigen remains undetermined. The junction departs from the called germline gene at one end, perhaps through a read error. This specimen comes from a study of tumor-infiltrating lymphocytes in glioblastoma multiforme. Study observations and caveats: Unequal TCR RNA per T cell might skew measured clone sizes.

TCR beta libraries were built from RNA through three nested multiplex PCR rounds using modified ARM-PCR. MiXCR, run by TCRdb on the multiplex PCR reads, gives a single entry per CDR3 protein. The table includes under 15,000 distinct CDR3 sequences, around 60% detected once. The CDR3 sequence is 13 residues long. Germline loops: CDR1 MNHEY, CDR2 SVGEGT. The TCR comes from a male donor with glioblastoma. Material: brain tumor tissue. The chain links TRBV6-2 or TRBV6-3 to TRBJ1-5, with D unclear. The CDR3 DNA follows: TGTGCCAGCGAAACAGATACCAATCAGCCCCCGCATTTT. This translates into CASETDTNQPPHF.